These T cell receptor beta chains were read from a single sample in a study of T-cell reconstitution after alpha-beta-depleted transplantation in children. TCRdb reanalysed the PCR reads using MiXCR and keeps one entry per CDR3 protein. The sample holds about 600,000 distinct CDR3 sequences, under 12% seen once. Source: PBMCs from the stem cell graft donor, taken from the stem cell graft. The receptors were gathered from a human donor who donated a stem cell graft to a child with acute myeloid leukemia. CDR3s include the opening cysteine and the closing phenylalanine or tryptophan. Fields, in order: V gene, J gene, clone size, D gene, CDR3 protein, CDR3 DNA. A D gene is named only where the DNA matches it firmly. The size of a clone is reported for some rows only, either as once, few or many, or as a class for expanded clones.

TRBV20-1	TRBJ1-2	few	TRBD1	CSARQDRVKGYTF	TGCAGTGCTCGCCAGGACAGGGTTAAAGGCTACACCTTC
TRBV29-1	TRBJ2-7	NA	TRBD2	CSVRNPAGGYEQYF	TGCAGCGTTCGAAACCCAGCGGGAGGATACGAGCAGTACTTC
TRBV12-3/TRBV12-4	TRBJ1-5	NA	TRBD1	CASRTGYQPQHF	TGTGCCAGCCGGACAGGGTATCAGCCCCAGCATTTT
TRBV9	TRBJ2-7	few	NA	CASSALGGLGYEQYF	TGTGCCAGCAGCGCCCTAGGGGGACTCGGCTACGAGCAGTACTTC
TRBV6-1	TRBJ2-5	few	NA	CASREGWAETQYF	TGTGCCAGCAGGGAAGGGTGGGCTGAGACCCAGTACTTC
TRBV3-1	TRBJ1-4	NA	NA	CASSHTGTGIEKLFF	TGTGCCAGCAGCCACACTGGGACGGGCATCGAAAAACTGTTTTTT
TRBV11-2	TRBJ2-1	many	TRBD2	CASSSRLAGGPNEQFF	TGTGCCAGCAGCTCCCGACTAGCGGGAGGGCCTAATGAGCAGTTCTTC
TRBV5-1	TRBJ2-7	few	NA	CASSPRTTDGYEQYF	TGCGCCAGCAGTCCTCGGACTACGGACGGTTACGAGCAGTACTTC
TRBV4-3	TRBJ2-2	few	TRBD2	CASSPRLAGVSPGELFF	TGCGCCAGCAGCCCCCGACTAGCGGGAGTATCGCCCGGGGAGCTGTTTTTT
TRBV20-1	TRBJ2-5	few	NA	CSATVIAGVGETQYF	TGCAGTGCTACGGTCATCGCAGGGGTAGGGGAGACCCAGTACTTC
TRBV7-2	TRBJ1-1	many	NA	CASSLYQGGEAFF	TGTGCCAGCAGCCTCTACCAGGGCGGTGAAGCTTTCTTT
TRBV19	TRBJ1-1	many	TRBD1	CASTRGGQGRNEAFF	TGTGCCAGTACCCGGGGAGGACAGGGGAGGAATGAAGCTTTCTTT
TRBV29-1	TRBJ1-2	many	NA	CSVVQGFLYGYTF	TGCAGCGTTGTTCAGGGATTCCTCTATGGCTACACCTTC
TRBV15	TRBJ2-1	NA	NA	CATSSPLGSSYNEQFF	TGTGCCACCAGCAGTCCTCTAGGTAGCTCCTACAATGAGCAGTTCTTC
TRBV20-1	TRBJ1-1	NA	TRBD1	CSARDTQGARTEAFF	TGCAGTGCTAGAGATACCCAGGGGGCGCGAACTGAAGCTTTCTTT
TRBV7-2	TRBJ2-7	many	TRBD1	CASSLGQGVTYEQYF	TGTGCCAGCAGCTTAGGACAGGGGGTTACCTACGAGCAGTACTTC
TRBV15	TRBJ2-1	NA	TRBD2	CATATSGRAREQFF	TGTGCCACCGCTACTAGCGGGAGGGCAAGGGAGCAGTTCTTC
TRBV24-1	TRBJ2-1	NA	NA	CATRAGASNEQFF	TGTGCCACCAGGGCAGGGGCCAGTAATGAGCAGTTCTTC
TRBV7-2	TRBJ2-2	few	NA	CASTPSLSTGELFF	TGTGCCAGCACCCCATCTCTGAGCACCGGGGAGCTGTTTTTT
TRBV2	TRBJ2-7	NA	NA	CATRQESYEQYF	TGTGCCACCCGACAGGAATCCTACGAGCAGTACTTC
TRBV6-6	TRBJ2-1	few	NA	CASRTSLLSGQFF	TGTGCCAGCAGGACGAGCCTATTAAGTGGACAGTTCTTC
TRBV10-3	TRBJ2-1	few	NA	CATLAPGNEQFF	TGTGCCACCCTCGCCCCCGGGAACGAGCAGTTCTTC
TRBV7-7	TRBJ2-1	NA	TRBD2	CASRSARKLALYNEQFF	TGTGCTAGCAGGTCCGCCCGGAAACTAGCGTTATACAATGAGCAGTTCTTC
TRBV15	TRBJ2-3	NA	NA	CATSRSNALGEDTQYF	TGTGCCACCAGCAGAAGTAACGCTCTAGGGGAAGATACGCAGTATTTT
TRBV28	TRBJ1-1	NA	TRBD1	CASSLQGARRLF	TGTGCCAGCAGTTTACAGGGGGCTCGACGGCTCTTT
TRBV4-2	TRBJ2-1	NA	NA	CASSSTSPYNEQFF	TGTGCCAGCAGTTCTACTAGCCCCTACAATGAGCAGTTCTTC
TRBV29-1	TRBJ2-1	NA	NA	CSALWRDHSYNEQFF	TGCAGCGCCCTATGGCGGGATCACTCCTACAATGAGCAGTTCTTC
TRBV6-1	TRBJ1-5	NA	TRBD1	CASSRVQGHGNQPQHF	TGTGCCAGCAGCAGAGTACAGGGGCATGGCAATCAGCCCCAGCATTTT
TRBV29-1	TRBJ2-1	NA	TRBD2	CSVEDRISWTSGSYNEQFF	TGCAGCGTTGAAGATCGAATTAGCTGGACTAGCGGATCCTACAATGAGCAGTTCTTC
TRBV7-2	TRBJ2-1	few	TRBD2	CASSSQSAGWGNEQFF	TGTGCCAGCAGCTCCCAGTCAGCGGGATGGGGGAATGAGCAGTTCTTC
TRBV18	TRBJ2-5	many	NA	CASSHQETQYF	TGTGCCAGCTCGCACCAAGAGACCCAGTACTTC
TRBV12-3/TRBV12-4	TRBJ1-2	NA	NA	CASTPDRAYGYTF	TGTGCCAGCACACCTGACAGAGCCTATGGCTACACCTTC
TRBV12-3/TRBV12-4	TRBJ2-5	few	NA	CASSPVLLGTQYF	TGTGCCAGCAGCCCAGTATTGTTGGGGACCCAGTACTTC
TRBV6-2/TRBV6-3	TRBJ2-1	NA	NA	CASSSPKGREWYDEQFF	TGTGCCAGCAGTTCTCCCAAGGGGCGGGAATGGTACGATGAGCAGTTCTTC
TRBV3-1	TRBJ1-1	many	NA	CASSHGGNEAFF	TGTGCCAGCAGCCACGGGGGCAATGAAGCTTTCTTT
TRBV4-3	TRBJ1-2	NA	TRBD1	CASSSGTGDLNYGYTF	TGCGCCAGCAGCTCCGGGACAGGGGATCTTAACTATGGCTACACCTTC
TRBV29-1	TRBJ2-7	once	NA	CSAKASSYEQYF	TGCAGCGCCAAGGCGAGCTCCTACGAGCAGTACTTC
TRBV12-3/TRBV12-4	TRBJ1-6	many	NA	CASTPGGGLNSPLHF	TGTGCCAGCACCCCTGGGGGGGGCCTTAATTCACCCCTCCACTTT
TRBV7-3	TRBJ2-7	NA	NA	CASSLRAGPLYEQYF	TGTGCCAGCAGCTTAAGGGCGGGACCCCTCTACGAGCAGTACTTC
TRBV7-2	TRBJ2-1	few	TRBD2	CASSSRGAGLADNEQFF	TGTGCCAGCAGCTCTAGGGGTGCGGGACTAGCGGACAATGAGCAGTTCTTC
TRBV4-3	TRBJ1-5	many	NA	CASSQDNTLGGNQPQHF	TGCGCCAGCAGCCAAGATAACACCCTTGGGGGCAATCAGCCCCAGCATTTT
TRBV10-3	TRBJ2-1	once	TRBD2	CAISESISGRTYNEQFF	TGTGCCATCAGTGAGTCAATTAGCGGGAGGACATACAATGAGCAGTTCTTC
TRBV29-1	TRBJ2-1	NA	TRBD2	CSVDRTSVDEQFF	TGCAGCGTTGACCGAACTAGCGTGGATGAGCAGTTCTTC
TRBV20-1	TRBJ2-5	NA	TRBD1	CSAHPGQGEETQYF	TGCAGTGCGCATCCGGGACAGGGCGAAGAGACCCAGTACTTC
TRBV6-5	TRBJ1-5	few	NA	CASSYSQGNQPQHF	TGTGCCAGCAGTTACTCCCAGGGCAATCAGCCCCAGCATTTT
TRBV20-1	TRBJ2-7	few	TRBD1	CSARRTGEGEQYF	TGCAGTGCTCGAAGGACAGGTGAGGGCGAGCAGTACTTC
TRBV15	TRBJ1-4	NA	NA	CATSRDGGENEKLFF	TGTGCCACCAGCAGAGATGGCGGGGAGAATGAAAAACTGTTTTTT
TRBV4-1	TRBJ2-7	NA	TRBD1	CASSQTGTGTYEQYF	TGCGCCAGCAGCCAGACCGGGACAGGGACCTACGAGCAGTACTTC
TRBV11-2	TRBJ2-6	NA	NA	CASSWRAGVGANVLTF	TGTGCCAGCAGCTGGAGGGCAGGGGTCGGGGCCAACGTCCTGACTTTC
TRBV9	TRBJ2-5	many	NA	CASSVASQETQYF	TGTGCCAGCAGCGTAGCTAGCCAAGAGACCCAGTACTTC
TRBV4-3	TRBJ2-7	few	TRBD2	CASSRTSGAAYEQYF	TGCGCCAGCAGCCGGACTAGCGGAGCAGCCTACGAGCAGTACTTC
TRBV9	TRBJ2-1	many	NA	CASSSSRRGWDEQFF	TGTGCCAGCAGCTCCAGCCGAAGGGGGTGGGATGAGCAGTTCTTC
TRBV5-1	TRBJ1-1	NA	TRBD1	CASSRGRGQGPTEAFF	TGCGCCAGCAGCCGGGGCCGGGGACAGGGACCGACTGAAGCTTTCTTT